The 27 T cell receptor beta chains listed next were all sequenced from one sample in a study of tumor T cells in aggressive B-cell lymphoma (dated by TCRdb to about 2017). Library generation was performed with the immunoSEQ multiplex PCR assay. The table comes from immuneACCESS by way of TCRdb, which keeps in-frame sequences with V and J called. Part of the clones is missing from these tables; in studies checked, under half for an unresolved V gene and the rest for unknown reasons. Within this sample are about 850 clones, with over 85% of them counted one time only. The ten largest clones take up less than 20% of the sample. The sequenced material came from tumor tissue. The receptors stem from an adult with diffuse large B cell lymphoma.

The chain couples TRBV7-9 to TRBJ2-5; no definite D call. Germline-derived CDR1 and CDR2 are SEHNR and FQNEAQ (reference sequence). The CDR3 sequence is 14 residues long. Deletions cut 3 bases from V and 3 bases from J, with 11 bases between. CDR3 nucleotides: TGTGCCAGCAGCTTGAGTACGCGTAAAGAGACCCAGTACTTC. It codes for CASSLSTRKETQYF.

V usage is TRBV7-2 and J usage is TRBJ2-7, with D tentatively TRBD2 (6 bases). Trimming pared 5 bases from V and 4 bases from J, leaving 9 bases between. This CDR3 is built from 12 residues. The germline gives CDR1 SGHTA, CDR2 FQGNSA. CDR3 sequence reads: CASSKAGYEQYF. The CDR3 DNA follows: TGTGCCAGCAGCAAAGCGGGTTACGAGCAGTACTTC.

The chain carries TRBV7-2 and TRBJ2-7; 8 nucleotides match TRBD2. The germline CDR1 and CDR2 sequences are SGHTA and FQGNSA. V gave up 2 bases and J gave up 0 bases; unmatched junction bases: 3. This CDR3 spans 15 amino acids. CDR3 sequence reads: CASSLRGGYSYEQYF. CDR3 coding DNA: TGTGCCAGCAGCTTACGCGGGGGGTACTCCTACGAGCAGTACTTC.

CDR3 loop: CASSVTGAVREQYF. Written as DNA, the CDR3 is TGTGCCAGCAGCGTCACGGGAGCTGTGCGCGAGCAGTACTTC. The chain is built from TRBV9 and TRBJ2-7; a weak D match, TRBD2 (6 bases). Trimming shortened V by 2 bases and J by 6 bases, and 15 bases separated the two germline ends. CDR3 length equals 14 residues. Germline V lookup: CDR1 SGDLS, CDR2 YYNGEE.

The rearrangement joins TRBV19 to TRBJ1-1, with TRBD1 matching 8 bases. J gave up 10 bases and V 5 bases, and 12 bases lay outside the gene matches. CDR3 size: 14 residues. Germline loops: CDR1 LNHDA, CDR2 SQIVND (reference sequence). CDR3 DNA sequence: TGTGCCAGTAGTTTCCGGACAGGGAATTTACGAGCTTTCTTT. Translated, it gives CASSFRTGNLRAFF.

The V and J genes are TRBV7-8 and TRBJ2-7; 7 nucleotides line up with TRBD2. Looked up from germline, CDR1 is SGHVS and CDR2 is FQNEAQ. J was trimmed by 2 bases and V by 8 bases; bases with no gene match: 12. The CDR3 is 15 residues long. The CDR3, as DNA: TGTGCCAGCGGGACCTTAGCGGGTCTAACCTACGAGCAGTACTTC. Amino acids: CASGTLAGLTYEQYF.

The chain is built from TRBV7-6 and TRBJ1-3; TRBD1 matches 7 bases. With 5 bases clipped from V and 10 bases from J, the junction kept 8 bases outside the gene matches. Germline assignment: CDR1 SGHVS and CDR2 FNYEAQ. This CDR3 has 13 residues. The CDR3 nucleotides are TGTGCCAGCAGCCCCCAATCACAGGGGACCATATATTTT. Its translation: CASSPQSQGTIYF.

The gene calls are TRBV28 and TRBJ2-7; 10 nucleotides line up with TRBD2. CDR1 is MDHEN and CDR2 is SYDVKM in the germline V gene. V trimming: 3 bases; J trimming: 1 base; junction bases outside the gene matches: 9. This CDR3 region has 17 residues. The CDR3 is CASSLELAGRRSYEQYF. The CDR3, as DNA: TGTGCCAGCAGTTTGGAACTAGCGGGAAGGAGGTCCTACGAGCAGTACTTC.

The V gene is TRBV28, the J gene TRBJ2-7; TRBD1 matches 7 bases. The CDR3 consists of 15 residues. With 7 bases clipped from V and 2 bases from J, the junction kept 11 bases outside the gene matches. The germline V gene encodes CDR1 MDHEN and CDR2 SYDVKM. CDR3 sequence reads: CASTFPRQGTYEQYF. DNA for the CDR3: TGTGCCAGCACCTTCCCCCGACAGGGAACCTACGAGCAGTACTTC.

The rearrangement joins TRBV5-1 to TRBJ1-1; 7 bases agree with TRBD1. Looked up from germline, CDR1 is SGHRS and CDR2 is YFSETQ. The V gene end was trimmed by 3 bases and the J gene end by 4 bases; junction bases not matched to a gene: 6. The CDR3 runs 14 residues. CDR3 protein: CASSSSTGFTEAFF. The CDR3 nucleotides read TGCGCCAGCAGCTCGTCGACAGGGTTCACTGAAGCTTTCTTT. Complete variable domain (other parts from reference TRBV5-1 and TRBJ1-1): KAGVTQTPRYLIKTRGQQVTLSCSPISGHRSVSWYQQTPGQGLQFLFEYFSETQRNKGNFPGRFSGRQFSNSRSEMNVSTLELGDSALYLCASSSSTGFTEAFFGQGTRLTVV.

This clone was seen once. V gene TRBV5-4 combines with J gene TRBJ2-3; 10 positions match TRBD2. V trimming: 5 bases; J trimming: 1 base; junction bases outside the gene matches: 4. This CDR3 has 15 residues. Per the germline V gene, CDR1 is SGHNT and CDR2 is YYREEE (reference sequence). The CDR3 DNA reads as TGTGCCAGCAGTCGTAGCGGGGGGCGCACAGATACGCAGTATTTT. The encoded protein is CASSRSGGRTDTQYF.

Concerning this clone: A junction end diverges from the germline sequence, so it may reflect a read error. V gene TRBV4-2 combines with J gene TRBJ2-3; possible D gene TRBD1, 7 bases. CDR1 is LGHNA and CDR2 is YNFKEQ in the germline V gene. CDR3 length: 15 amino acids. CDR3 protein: CASSHSGGPTDTQYF. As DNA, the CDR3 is TGTGCCAGTAGCCACTCAGGGGGGCCCACAGATACGCAGTATTTT.

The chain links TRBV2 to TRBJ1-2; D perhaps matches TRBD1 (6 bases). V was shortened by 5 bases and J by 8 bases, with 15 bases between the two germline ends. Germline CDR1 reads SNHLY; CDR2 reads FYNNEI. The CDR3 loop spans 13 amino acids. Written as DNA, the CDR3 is TGTGCCAGCAGTCCGGACAGACGGGGCGGCTACACCTTC. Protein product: CASSPDRRGGYTF. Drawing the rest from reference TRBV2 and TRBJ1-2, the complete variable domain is EPEVTQTPSHQVTQMGQEVILRCVPISNHLYFYWYRQILGQKVEFLVSFYNNEISEKSEIFDDQFSVERPDGSNFTLKIRSTKLEDSAMYFCASSPDRRGGYTFGSGTRLTVV.

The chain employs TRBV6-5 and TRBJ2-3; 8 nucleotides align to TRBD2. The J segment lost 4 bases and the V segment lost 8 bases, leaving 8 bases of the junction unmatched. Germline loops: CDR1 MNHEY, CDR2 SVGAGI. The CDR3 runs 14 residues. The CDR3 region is CASGYGRASDTQYF. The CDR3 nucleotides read TGTGCCAGCGGATACGGGAGGGCCTCAGATACGCAGTATTTT.

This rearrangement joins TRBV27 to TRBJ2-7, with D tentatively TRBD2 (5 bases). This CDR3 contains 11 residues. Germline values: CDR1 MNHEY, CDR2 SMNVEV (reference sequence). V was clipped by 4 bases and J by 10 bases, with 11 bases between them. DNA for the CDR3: TGTGCCAGCAGTTCCCCTAGCAGACAGTACTTC. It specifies CASSSPSRQYF.

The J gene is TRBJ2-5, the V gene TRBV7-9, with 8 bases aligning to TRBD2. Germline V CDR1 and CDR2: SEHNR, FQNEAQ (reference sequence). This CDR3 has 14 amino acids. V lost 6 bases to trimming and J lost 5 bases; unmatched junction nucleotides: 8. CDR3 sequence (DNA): TGTGCCAGCAGAGGAGGACTAGCAAGGGAGACCCAGTACTTC. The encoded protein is CASRGGLARETQYF.

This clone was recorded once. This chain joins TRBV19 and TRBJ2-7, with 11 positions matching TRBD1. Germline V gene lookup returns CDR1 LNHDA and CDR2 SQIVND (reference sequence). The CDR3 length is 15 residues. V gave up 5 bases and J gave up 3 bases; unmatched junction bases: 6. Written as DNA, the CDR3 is TGTGCCAGTAGTGGACAGGGGGCGCGTTTCTACGAGCAGTACTTC. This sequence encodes CASSGQGARFYEQYF.

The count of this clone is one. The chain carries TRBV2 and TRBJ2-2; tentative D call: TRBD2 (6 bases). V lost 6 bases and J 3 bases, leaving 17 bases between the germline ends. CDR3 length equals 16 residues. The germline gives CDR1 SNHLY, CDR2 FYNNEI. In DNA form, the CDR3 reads TGTGCCAGCAGGTACAACTTAACGGGAGACACCGGGGAGCTGTTTTTT. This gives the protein CASRYNLTGDTGELFF.

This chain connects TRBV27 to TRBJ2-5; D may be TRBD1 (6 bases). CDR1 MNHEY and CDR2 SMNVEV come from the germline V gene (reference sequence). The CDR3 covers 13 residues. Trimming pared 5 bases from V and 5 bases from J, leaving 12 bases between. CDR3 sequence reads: CASSSYREETQYF. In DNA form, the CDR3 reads TGTGCCAGCAGTAGCTACAGGGAGGAGACCCAGTACTTC.

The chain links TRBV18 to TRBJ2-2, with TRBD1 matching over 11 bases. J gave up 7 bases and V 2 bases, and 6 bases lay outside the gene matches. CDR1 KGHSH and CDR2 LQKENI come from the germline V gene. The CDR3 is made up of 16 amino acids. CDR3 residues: CASSPIGQGANGELFF. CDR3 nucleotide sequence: TGTGCCAGCTCACCAATTGGACAGGGGGCGAACGGGGAGCTGTTTTTT.

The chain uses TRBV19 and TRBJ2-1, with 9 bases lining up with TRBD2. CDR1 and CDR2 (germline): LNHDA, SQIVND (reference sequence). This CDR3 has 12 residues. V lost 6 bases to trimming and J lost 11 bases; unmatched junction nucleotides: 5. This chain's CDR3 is CASSKTSGKQFF. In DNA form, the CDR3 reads TGTGCCAGTAGCAAGACTAGCGGTAAGCAGTTCTTC.

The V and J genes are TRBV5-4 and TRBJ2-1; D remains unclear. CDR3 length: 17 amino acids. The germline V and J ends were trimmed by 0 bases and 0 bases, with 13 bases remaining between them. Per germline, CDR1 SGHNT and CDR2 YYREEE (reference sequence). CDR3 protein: CASSLGGGSSSYNEQFF. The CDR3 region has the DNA TGTGCCAGCAGCTTGGGAGGCGGCTCGAGCTCCTACAATGAGCAGTTCTTC.

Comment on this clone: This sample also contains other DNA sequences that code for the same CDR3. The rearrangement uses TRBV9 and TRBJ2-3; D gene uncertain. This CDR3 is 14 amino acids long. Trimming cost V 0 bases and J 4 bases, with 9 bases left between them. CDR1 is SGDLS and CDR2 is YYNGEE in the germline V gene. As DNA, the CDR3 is TGTGCCAGCAGCGTAGGATTTAGCCCAGATACGCAGTATTTT. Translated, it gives CASSVGFSPDTQYF.

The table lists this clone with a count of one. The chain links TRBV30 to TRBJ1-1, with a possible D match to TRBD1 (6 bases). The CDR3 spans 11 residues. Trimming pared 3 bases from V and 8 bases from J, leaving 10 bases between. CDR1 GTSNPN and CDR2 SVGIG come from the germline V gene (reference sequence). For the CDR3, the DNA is TGTGCCTGGAGAGACAGGCGAGAAGCTTTCTTT. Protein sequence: CAWRDRREAFF.

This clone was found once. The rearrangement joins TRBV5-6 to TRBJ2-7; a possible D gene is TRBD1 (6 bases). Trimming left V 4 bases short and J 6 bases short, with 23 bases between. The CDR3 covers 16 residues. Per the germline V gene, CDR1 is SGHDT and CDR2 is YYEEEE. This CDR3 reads CASSRRSWGHPSEQYF. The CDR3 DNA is TGTGCCAGCAGCCGACGGTCTTGGGGACACCCCTCCGAGCAGTACTTC.

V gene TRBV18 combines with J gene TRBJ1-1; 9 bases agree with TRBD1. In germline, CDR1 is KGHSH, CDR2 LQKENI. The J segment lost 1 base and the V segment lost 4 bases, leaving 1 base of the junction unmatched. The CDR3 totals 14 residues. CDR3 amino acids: CASSQGQGNTEAFF. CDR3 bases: TGTGCCAGCTCACAGGGACAGGGGAACACTGAAGCTTTCTTT. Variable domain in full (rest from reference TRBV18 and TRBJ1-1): NAGVMQNPRHLVRRRGQEARLRCSPMKGHSHVYWYRQLPEEGLKFMVYLQKENIIDESGMPKERFSAEFPKEGPSILRIQQVVRGDSAAYFCASSQGQGNTEAFFGQGTRLTVV.

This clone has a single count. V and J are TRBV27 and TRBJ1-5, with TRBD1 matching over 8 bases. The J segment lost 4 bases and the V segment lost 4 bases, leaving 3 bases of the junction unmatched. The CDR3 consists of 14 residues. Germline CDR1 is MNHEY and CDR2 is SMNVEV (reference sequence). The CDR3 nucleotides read TGTGCCAGCAGTTCCCGACAGGGGAATCAGCCCCAGCATTTT. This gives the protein CASSSRQGNQPQHF.